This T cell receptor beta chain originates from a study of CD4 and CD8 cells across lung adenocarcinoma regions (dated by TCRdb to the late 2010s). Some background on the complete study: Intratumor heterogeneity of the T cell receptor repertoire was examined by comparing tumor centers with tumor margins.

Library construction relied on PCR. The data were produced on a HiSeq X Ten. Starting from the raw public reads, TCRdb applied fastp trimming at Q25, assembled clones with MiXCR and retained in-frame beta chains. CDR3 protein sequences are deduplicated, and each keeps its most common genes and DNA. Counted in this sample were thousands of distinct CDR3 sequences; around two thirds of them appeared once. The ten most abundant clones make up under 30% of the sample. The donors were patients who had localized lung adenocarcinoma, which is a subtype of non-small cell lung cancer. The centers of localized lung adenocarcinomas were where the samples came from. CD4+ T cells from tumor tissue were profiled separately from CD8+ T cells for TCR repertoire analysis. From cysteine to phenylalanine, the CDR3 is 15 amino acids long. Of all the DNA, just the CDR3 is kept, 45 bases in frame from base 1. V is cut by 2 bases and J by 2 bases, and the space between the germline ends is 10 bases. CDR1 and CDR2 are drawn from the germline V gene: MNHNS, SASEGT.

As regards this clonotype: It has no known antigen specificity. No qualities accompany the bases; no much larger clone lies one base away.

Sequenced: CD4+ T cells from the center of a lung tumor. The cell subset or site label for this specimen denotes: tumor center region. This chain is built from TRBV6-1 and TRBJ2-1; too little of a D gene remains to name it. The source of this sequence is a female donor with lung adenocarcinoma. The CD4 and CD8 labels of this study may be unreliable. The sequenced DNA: TGTGCCAGCAGTGAAAGGGCGTTCACCTACAATGAGCAGTTCTTC. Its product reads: CASSERAFTYNEQFF.